The entry below gives a single TCR beta chain sequence along with its context. The sample has other DNA sequences that encode this CDR3 too. This sample is part of a study of blood T cell repertoires in COVID-19. Whole-study context: Donors in the United States, Italy and Spain gave samples during acute or convalescent COVID-19.

Recruitment covered about 25 US areas and drew participants whose ages spanned roughly 18 to 100 years. The CDR3 is 16 amino acids. The germline V gene has CDR1 SNHLY and CDR2 FYNNEI. After removal of 3 bases from V and 0 bases from J, the junction contained 5 bases not matched to a gene. Original processing methods: How many nucleated cells were present was estimated from reference gene primer amplification. Data came from immunoSEQ multiplex PCR; TCRdb stores just in-frame clones and leaves some out. V, J and clone size were drawn from that table, and D and trimming were deduced from the DNA. The sample consists of under 350,000 clones, roughly nine tenths of them appearing once.

V and J are TRBV2 and TRBJ2-7, with TRBD2 matching 10 bases. Sequenced material: PBMCs or T cells enriched from blood (not recorded which). The receptor was isolated from a woman in her forties who had recovered from COVID-19. This CDR3 reads CASSDRTSGFSYEQYF. The CDR3 nucleotides are TGTGCCAGCAGTGACCGGACTAGCGGATTCTCCTACGAGCAGTACTTC. The whole variable domain, filled in from reference TRBV2 and TRBJ2-7, reads EPEVTQTPSHQVTQMGQEVILRCVPISNHLYFYWYRQILGQKVEFLVSFYNNEISEKSEIFDDQFSVERPDGSNFTLKIRSTKLEDSAMYFCASSDRTSGFSYEQYFGPGTRLTVT.